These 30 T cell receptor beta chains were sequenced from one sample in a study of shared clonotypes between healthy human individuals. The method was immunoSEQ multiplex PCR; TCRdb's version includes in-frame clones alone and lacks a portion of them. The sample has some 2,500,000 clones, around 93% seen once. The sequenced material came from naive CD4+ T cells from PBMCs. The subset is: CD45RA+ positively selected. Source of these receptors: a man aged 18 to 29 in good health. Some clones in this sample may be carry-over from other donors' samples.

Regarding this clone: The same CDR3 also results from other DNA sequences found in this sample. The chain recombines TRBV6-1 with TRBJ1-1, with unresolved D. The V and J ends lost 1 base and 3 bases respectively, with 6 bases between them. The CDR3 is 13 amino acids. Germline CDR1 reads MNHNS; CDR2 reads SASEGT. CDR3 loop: CASSEVGDTEAFF. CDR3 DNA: TGTGCCAGCAGTGAAGTAGGTGACACTGAAGCTTTCTTT.

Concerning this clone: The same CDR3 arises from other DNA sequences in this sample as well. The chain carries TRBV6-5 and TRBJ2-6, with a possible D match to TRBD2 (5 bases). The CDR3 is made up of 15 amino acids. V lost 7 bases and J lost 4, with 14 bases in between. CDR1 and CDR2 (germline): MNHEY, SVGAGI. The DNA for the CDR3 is TGTGCCAGCACCCTGGGCGGGTCAGGGGCCAACGTCCTGACTTTC. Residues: CASTLGGSGANVLTF.

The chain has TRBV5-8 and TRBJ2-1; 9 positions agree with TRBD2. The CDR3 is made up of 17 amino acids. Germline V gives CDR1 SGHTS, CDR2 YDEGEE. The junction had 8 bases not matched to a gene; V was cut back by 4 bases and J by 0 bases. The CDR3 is CASSQDLSGSSYNEQFF. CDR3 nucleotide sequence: TGTGCCAGCAGCCAGGACCTTAGCGGGAGCTCCTACAATGAGCAGTTCTTC.

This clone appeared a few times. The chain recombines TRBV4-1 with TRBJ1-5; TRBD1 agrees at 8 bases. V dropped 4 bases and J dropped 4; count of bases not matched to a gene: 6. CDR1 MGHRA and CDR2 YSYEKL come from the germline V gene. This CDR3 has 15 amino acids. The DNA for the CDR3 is TGCGCCAGCAGCCGACAGACAGGGGAGAATCAGCCCCAGCATTTT. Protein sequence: CASSRQTGENQPQHF.

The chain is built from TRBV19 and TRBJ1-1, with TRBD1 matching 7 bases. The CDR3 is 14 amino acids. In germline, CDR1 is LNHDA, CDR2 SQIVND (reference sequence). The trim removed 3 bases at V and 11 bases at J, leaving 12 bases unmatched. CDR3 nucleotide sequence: TGTGCCAGTAGTATCGGGACAGACGTCTTGAAGGCTTTCTTT. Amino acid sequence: CASSIGTDVLKAFF.

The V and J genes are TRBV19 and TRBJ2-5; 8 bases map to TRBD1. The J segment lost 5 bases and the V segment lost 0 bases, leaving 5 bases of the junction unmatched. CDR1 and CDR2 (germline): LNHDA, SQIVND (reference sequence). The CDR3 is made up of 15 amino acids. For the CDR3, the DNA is TGTGCCAGTAGTATAGACCCAGGGGGCCGGGAGACCCAGTACTTC. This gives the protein CASSIDPGGRETQYF.

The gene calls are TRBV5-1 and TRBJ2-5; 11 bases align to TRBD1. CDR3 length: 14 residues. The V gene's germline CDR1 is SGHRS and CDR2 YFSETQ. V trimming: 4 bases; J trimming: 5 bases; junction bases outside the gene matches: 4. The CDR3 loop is CASSRDRGKETQYF. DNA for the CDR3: TGCGCCAGCAGCCGGGACAGGGGGAAGGAGACCCAGTACTTC.

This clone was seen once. The CDR3 DNA reads TGTGCCAGCAGCCGCAATGCAGGGACGAGCACAGATACGCAGTATTTT. It yields the protein CASSRNAGTSTDTQYF. J is TRBJ2-3 and V is TRBV7-2, with D perhaps being TRBD1 or TRBD2 (5 bases each). V was clipped by 5 bases and J by 0 bases, with 15 bases between them. The CDR3 is made up of 16 amino acids. Germline V gene lookup returns CDR1 SGHTA and CDR2 FQGNSA.

Written as DNA, the CDR3 is TGCAGTGCCGTGGCCGGGAAAGGCTACACCTTC. Protein: CSAVAGKGYTF. V usage is TRBV20-1 and J usage is TRBJ1-2; D gene ambiguous. The CDR3 is 11 amino acids. Trimming shortened V by 6 bases and J by 8 bases, and 13 bases separated the two germline ends. The germline gives CDR1 DFQATT, CDR2 SNEGSKA (reference sequence).

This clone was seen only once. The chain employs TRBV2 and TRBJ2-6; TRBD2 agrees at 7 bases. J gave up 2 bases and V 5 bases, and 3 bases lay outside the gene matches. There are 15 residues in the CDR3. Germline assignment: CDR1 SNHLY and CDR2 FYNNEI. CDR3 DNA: TGTGCCAGCAGTCAGGGAGGGACTGGGGCCAACGTCCTGACTTTC. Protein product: CASSQGGTGANVLTF.

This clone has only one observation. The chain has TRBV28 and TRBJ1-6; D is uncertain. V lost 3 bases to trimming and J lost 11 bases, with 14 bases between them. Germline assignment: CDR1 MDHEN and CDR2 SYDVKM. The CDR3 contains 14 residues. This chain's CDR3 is CASSLSRIGTPLHF. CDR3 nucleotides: TGTGCCAGCAGTTTGTCCCGAATAGGGACACCCCTCCACTTT.

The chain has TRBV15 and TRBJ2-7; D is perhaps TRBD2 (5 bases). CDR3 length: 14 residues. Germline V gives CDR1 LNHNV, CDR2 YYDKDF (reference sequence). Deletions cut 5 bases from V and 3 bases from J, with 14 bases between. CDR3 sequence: CATSGGLWDYEQYF. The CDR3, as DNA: TGTGCCACCAGCGGAGGACTGTGGGACTACGAGCAGTACTTC.

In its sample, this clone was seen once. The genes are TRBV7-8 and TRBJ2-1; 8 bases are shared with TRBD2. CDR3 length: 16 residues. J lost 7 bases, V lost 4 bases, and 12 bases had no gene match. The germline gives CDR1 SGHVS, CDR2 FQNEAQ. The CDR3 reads CASSSRGASGPNEQFF. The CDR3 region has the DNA TGTGCCAGCAGCTCGAGGGGGGCTAGCGGGCCAAATGAGCAGTTCTTC. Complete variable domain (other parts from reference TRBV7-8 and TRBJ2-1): GAGVSQSPRYKVAKRGQDVALRCDPISGHVSLFWYQQALGQGPEFLTYFQNEAQLDKSGLPSDRFFAERPEGSVSTLKIQRTQQEDSAVYLCASSSRGASGPNEQFFGPGTRLTVL.

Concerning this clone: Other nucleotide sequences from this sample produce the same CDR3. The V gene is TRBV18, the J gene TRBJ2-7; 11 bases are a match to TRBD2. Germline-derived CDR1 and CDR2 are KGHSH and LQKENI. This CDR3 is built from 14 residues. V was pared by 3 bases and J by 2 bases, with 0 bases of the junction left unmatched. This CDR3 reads CASSPGLAAYEQYF. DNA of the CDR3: TGTGCCAGCTCACCGGGACTAGCGGCCTACGAGCAGTACTTC.

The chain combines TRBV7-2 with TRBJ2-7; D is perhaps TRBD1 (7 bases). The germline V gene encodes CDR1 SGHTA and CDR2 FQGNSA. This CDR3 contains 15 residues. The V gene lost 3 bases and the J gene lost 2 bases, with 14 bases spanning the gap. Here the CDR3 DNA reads TGTGCCAGCAGCTTCGGGGGACAGCGTACCTACGAGCAGTACTTC. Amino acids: CASSFGGQRTYEQYF. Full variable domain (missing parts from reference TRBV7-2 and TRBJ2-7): GAGVSQSPSNKVTEKGKDVELRCDPISGHTALYWYRQSLGQGLEFLIYFQGNSAPDKSGLPSDRFSAERTGGSVSTLTIQRTQQEDSAVYLCASSFGGQRTYEQYFGPGTRLTVT.

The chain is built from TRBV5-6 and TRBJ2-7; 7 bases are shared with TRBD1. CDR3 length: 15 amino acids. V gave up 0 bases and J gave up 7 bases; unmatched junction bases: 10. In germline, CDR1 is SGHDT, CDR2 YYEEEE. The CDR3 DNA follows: TGTGCCAGCAGCTTGGCGACAGGGTTGGGTGAAGAGCAGTACTTC. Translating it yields CASSLATGLGEEQYF.

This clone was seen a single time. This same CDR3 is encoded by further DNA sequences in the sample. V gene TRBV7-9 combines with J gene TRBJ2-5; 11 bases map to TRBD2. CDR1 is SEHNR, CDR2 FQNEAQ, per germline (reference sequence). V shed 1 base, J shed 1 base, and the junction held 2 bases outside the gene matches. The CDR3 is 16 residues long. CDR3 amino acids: CASSLGLAGGQETQYF. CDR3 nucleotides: TGTGCCAGCAGCTTAGGCCTAGCGGGAGGCCAAGAGACCCAGTACTTC.

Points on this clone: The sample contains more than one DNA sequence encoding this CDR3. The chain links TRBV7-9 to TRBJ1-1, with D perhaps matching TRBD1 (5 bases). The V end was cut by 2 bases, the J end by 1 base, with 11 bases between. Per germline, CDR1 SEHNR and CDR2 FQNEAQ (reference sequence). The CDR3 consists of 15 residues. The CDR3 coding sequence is TGTGCCAGCAGCTTAAGTCGTGGGGGGAACACTGAAGCTTTCTTT. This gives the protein CASSLSRGGNTEAFF.

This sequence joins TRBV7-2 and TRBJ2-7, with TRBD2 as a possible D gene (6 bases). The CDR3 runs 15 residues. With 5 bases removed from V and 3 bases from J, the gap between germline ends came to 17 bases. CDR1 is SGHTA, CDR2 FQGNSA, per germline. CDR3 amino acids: CASSERTGGDYEQYF. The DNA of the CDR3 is TGTGCCAGCAGCGAGCGGACTGGAGGGGACTACGAGCAGTACTTC.

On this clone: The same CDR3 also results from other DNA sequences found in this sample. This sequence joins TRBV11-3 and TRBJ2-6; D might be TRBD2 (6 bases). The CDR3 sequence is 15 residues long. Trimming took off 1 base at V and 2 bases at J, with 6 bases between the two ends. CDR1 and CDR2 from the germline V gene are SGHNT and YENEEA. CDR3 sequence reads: CASSLGGAGANVLTF. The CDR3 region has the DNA TGTGCCAGCAGCTTAGGGGGGGCTGGGGCCAACGTCCTGACTTTC.

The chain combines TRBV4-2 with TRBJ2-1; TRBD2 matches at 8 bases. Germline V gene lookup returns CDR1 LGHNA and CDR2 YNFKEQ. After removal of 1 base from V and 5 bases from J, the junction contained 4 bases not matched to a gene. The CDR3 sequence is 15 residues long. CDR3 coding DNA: TGTGCCAGCAGCCAAGGAGCGGGAGTAGACAATGAGCAGTTCTTC. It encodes CASSQGAGVDNEQFF.

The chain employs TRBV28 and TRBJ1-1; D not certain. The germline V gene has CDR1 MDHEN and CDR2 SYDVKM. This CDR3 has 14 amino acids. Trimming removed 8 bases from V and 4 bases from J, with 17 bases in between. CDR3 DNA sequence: TGTGCCAGCGAGGCTGGACGGTCGACCACTGAAGCTTTCTTT. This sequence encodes CASEAGRSTTEAFF.

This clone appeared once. The CDR3 spells CASSFDLRDRRYEQYF. The CDR3 DNA reads as TGTGCCAGCAGTTTCGATTTGCGGGACCGGCGCTACGAGCAGTACTTC. The chain is built from TRBV28 and TRBJ2-7, with a weak D call TRBD2 (6 bases). Germline loops: CDR1 MDHEN, CDR2 SYDVKM. Trimming took 3 bases from V and 3 from J, leaving 18 bases between them. The CDR3 runs 16 residues.

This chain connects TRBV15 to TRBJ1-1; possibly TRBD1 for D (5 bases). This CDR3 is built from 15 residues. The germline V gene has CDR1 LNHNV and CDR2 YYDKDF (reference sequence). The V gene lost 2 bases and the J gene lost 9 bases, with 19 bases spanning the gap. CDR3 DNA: TGTGCCACCAGCAGACCCGACAGAGGGCAATACCAAGCTTTCTTT. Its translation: CATSRPDRGQYQAFF.

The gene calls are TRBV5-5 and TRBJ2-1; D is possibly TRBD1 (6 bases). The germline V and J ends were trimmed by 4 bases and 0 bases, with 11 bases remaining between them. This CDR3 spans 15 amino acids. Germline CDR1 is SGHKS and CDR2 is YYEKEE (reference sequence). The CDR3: CASSPTGSSYNEQFF. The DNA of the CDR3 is TGTGCCAGCAGCCCTACAGGGAGCTCCTACAATGAGCAGTTCTTC.

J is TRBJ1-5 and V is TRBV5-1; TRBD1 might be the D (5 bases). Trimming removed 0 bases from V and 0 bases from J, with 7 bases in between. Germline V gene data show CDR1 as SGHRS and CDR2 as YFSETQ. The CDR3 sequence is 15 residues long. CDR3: CASSLGTNSNQPQHF. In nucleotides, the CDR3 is TGCGCCAGCAGCTTGGGGACAAATAGCAATCAGCCCCAGCATTTT.

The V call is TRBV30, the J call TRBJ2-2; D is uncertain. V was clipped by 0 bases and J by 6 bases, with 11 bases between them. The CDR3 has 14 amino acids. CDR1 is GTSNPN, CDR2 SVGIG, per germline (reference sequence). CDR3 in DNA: TGTGCCTGGAGTGTCAGTTTGGCCTCCGGGGAGCTGTTTTTT. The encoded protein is CAWSVSLASGELFF.

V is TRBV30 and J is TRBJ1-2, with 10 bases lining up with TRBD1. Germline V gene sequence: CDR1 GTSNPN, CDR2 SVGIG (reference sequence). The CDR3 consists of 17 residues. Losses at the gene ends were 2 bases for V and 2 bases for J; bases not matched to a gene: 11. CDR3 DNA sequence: TGTGCCTGGAGTCCTGCTCGGGACAGGGGATTCAACTATGGCTACACCTTC. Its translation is CAWSPARDRGFNYGYTF.

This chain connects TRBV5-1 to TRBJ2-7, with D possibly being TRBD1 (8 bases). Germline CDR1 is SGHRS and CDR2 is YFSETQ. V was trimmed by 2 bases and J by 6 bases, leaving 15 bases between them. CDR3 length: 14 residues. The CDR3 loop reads CASSLQGGGGEQYF. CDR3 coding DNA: TGCGCCAGCAGCTTACAGGGGGGCGGGGGCGAGCAGTACTTC.

The CDR3 sequence is CASRARRGGGTLQFF. Written as DNA, the CDR3 is TGTGCCAGCAGGGCAAGGAGGGGAGGCGGGACCTTGCAGTTCTTC. This chain connects TRBV28 to TRBJ2-1; possible D gene TRBD2, 6 bases. V was shortened by 6 bases and J by 12 bases, with 24 bases between the two germline ends. The length of the CDR3 is 15 residues. Germline V CDR1 and CDR2: MDHEN, SYDVKM.